The T cell receptor beta chain under discussion was sequenced for a study of glioma-infiltrating T cells. The iRepertoire nested amplicon-rescue multiplex PCR amplified TCR alpha and beta CDR3s from RNA. TCRdb re-called the multiplex PCR reads with MiXCR, one entry per CDR3 protein. Among around 190,000 distinct CDR3 sequences listed, 30% to 40% were seen once. Germline V gives CDR1 MDHEN, CDR2 SYDVKM. V was shortened by 6 bases and J by 4 bases, with 13 bases between the two germline ends. The CDR3 contains 14 residues. This clonotype showed up many times. The sequencing sample was made of glioma tissue, nonneoplastic brain tissue, or PBMCs (not recorded which). V and J are TRBV28 and TRBJ1-5; D is perhaps TRBD1 (6 bases). The TCR sequence derives from a human donor with low-grade glioma or glioblastoma, undergoing nonglioma brain surgery, or in good health (not recorded which). Here the CDR3 reads CASRQGVGNQPQHF. The CDR3 bases are TGTGCCAGCAGACAGGGTGTAGGTAATCAGCCCCAGCATTTT.